This TCR beta chain was observed in a study of blood T cell repertoires in COVID-19 (TCRdb year 2020). Context from the whole study: Samples from collaborators originated in the United States, Italy and Spain and spanned both the acute and convalescent phases of COVID-19. The prospective study material was composed of cDNA or gDNA derived from T cells, B-cell-depleted T cells, or PBMCs. Subjects who had been exposed to COVID-19, were actively infected with it, or had recovered from it provided the deeply sampled blood TCRbeta repertoires that made up the dataset. The repertoires were released in a freely available public database meant as a resource for research on the immune response to SARS-CoV-2. Samples came from the ongoing ImmuneRACE study (first 160 participants) plus 1,254 subjects from 6 global collaborators. The sample metadata nearly always contained a de-identified subject ID, COVID-19 status, age in years and sex. Where HLA class I and class II types were available, the types were taken from metadata supplied by the sample provider, not from assay-based typing.

Another Seattle source contributed samples from volunteer blood donors who had recovered from COVID-19. Collaborating institutions collected whole blood in K2EDTA tubes following their own protocols. Collaborator samples were shipped for TCRbeta analysis as frozen whole blood, isolated PBMCs, or DNA extracted from either sample type. General findings and caveats noted by the study authors: How much clinical and demographic metadata was included differed by source and by participant, and the metadata was provided uncurated.

Remarks on this clone: The antigen this receptor binds is unknown. Base qualities are missing; no much larger clone stands one base away.

The immunoSEQ Assay, a bias-controlled multiplex PCR, was used to amplify TCRbeta CDR3 regions from genomic DNA. The paper's data handling went like this. The number of nucleated cells in each sample was estimated by amplification of reference gene primers within the assay. To quantify the absolute abundance of each unique TCRbeta CDR3 rearrangement, sequence reads were collapsed and filtered. For each sample, productive Simpson clonality was calculated as the square root of Simpson's diversity index over productive rearrangements. The source is immuneACCESS, and TCRdb retained only in-frame sequences with V and J called. Part of the clones is not carried over; for the studies checked, unresolved V genes explain less than half of this, and the remainder is unexplained. The V and J calls and the clone size are those of that table, but D and trimming were determined from the DNA. The sample data list some 210,000 clones, and over 75% of these were observed just once. 6.2% of the sample goes to the ten largest clones.

The sequencing sample was made of peripheral blood. The source of this sequence is a woman in her thirties or forties who had recovered from COVID-19.

The base sequence is TGCAGCGTTGAGGCGACAGTTTATTACAATGAGCAGTTCTTC. This encodes CSVEATVYYNEQFF. The sequence links TRBV29-1 to TRBJ2-1; TRBD1 could be the D gene, as 5 bases match. Relative to germline, V is 3 bases shorter and J is 4 bases shorter, with 13 bases between their ends. The CDR3 runs 14 amino acids, cysteine and phenylalanine included. CDR3 DNA only is kept here, 42 bases in frame from base 1. Taken from the germline V gene, the CDR1 and CDR2 loops are SQVTM and ANQGSEA.